These T cell receptor beta chains were read from a single sample in a study of vaccination and CD4 T cells after COVID-19. For these TCRs, the target antigens are not known. TCRdb itself ran the PCR reads through MiXCR, one entry per CDR3 protein. This sample has 15,000 to 25,000 distinct CDR3 sequences; 45% to 55% occur once, and the top ten carry around 7%. Specimen: CD4+ T cells from blood, cultured in vitro. The origin of the receptors is a human donor who had recovered from COVID-19. CDR3s leave out the opening cysteine and the closing phenylalanine or tryptophan.

CDR3aa: ASSLDDLSGYT; v_gene: TRBV7-2
CDR3aa: ASSLNPSGGYEQY; v_gene: TRBV5-1
CDR3aa: ASSLTASQETQY; v_gene: TRBV5-4
CDR3aa: ASSPGQGANQPQH; v_gene: TRBV7-8
CDR3aa: ASSLRQAPYEQY; v_gene: TRBV5-1
CDR3aa: SVDEGDAQDTQY; v_gene: TRBV29-1
CDR3aa: SAREPGQATYEQY; v_gene: TRBV20-1
CDR3aa: ASSYSATGQAEAF; v_gene: TRBV6-5
CDR3aa: ASSILGGTGELF; v_gene: TRBV19
CDR3aa: ASSPSASPSSYEQY; v_gene: TRBV4-2
CDR3aa: SALAGERQAQY; v_gene: TRBV20-1
CDR3aa: ASSSGQGYNEQF; v_gene: TRBV5-3
CDR3aa: ASSWGRTTSYGYT; v_gene: TRBV6-2/TRBV6-3
CDR3aa: ASSGRQQNQPQH; v_gene: TRBV6-1
CDR3aa: ASSRFPRTGGDGYT; v_gene: TRBV27
CDR3aa: ASSRQGVHEQY; v_gene: TRBV28
CDR3aa: SARFRGSSGYT; v_gene: TRBV20-1
CDR3aa: ASSELNSGPI; v_gene: TRBV6-1
CDR3aa: AWSEGPETQY; v_gene: TRBV30
CDR3aa: ASSSGPYNSPLH; v_gene: TRBV6-5
CDR3aa: ASSQDAGQFSTGELF; v_gene: TRBV14
CDR3aa: ASSFYTGDGYT; v_gene: TRBV7-2
CDR3aa: ASSPGLAGTDTQY; v_gene: TRBV19
CDR3aa: ASSKGASGGGQETQY; v_gene: TRBV6-1
CDR3aa: SATRQGAGTEAF; v_gene: TRBV20-1
CDR3aa: ASSGPLLAEETQY; v_gene: TRBV6-1
CDR3aa: ASSFGQGLRTEAF; v_gene: TRBV6-2/TRBV6-3
CDR3aa: ASSYSMTVLEQY; v_gene: TRBV2
CDR3aa: SVEEKTNYGYT; v_gene: TRBV29-1
CDR3aa: ATREQGWNEKLF; v_gene: TRBV6-1
CDR3aa: RVEGASAVSYHGTDTQY; v_gene: TRBV20-1
CDR3aa: SARRDNGNQPQH; v_gene: TRBV20-1
CDR3aa: ASSQGLAGGRELF; v_gene: TRBV7-3
CDR3aa: ASSQEGLGRGEQY; v_gene: TRBV7-9
CDR3aa: ASSLTGGGYGYT; v_gene: TRBV5-4
CDR3aa: ASRRTGSSYEQY; v_gene: TRBV6-1
CDR3aa: ASTRDGSRDTQY; v_gene: TRBV27
CDR3aa: ASSEAIGDTEAF; v_gene: TRBV6-4
CDR3aa: ASSLEAWDRSYGYT; v_gene: TRBV11-2
CDR3aa: ASSIRGLRDTEAF; v_gene: TRBV28
CDR3aa: ASSIGKNTEAF; v_gene: TRBV19
CDR3aa: ASSWGTSGRQSQETQY; v_gene: TRBV11-1
CDR3aa: ASSGDSYSNQPQH; v_gene: TRBV6-1
CDR3aa: AQVRLVDNQPQH; v_gene: TRBV10-2
CDR3aa: ATSRATSSYNEQF; v_gene: TRBV15
CDR3aa: ASRYSGSGAKNIQY; v_gene: TRBV27
CDR3aa: ASSIGGQGRTDTQY; v_gene: TRBV19
CDR3aa: ASSSIELSNQPQH; v_gene: TRBV19
CDR3aa: ASSSSRAGGGDEQY; v_gene: TRBV11-3
CDR3aa: ASIKGGQMRGTYTDTQY; v_gene: TRBV6-4
CDR3aa: ASRTGQGPYNEQF; v_gene: TRBV6-1